Detailed here is one TCR beta chain. Antigen specificity is unknown. These data come from a study of cytomegalovirus exposure and HLA in healthy donors. Notes on the study in general: Earlier analysis looked at TCR beta V segments, and most were productive about 90% or about 30% of the time. Most TCR sequences were rare, but some public TCRs occurred in many donors. Exclusion applied to some V segments, including TRBV6-2 and TRBV6-3, as they were indistinguishable. Several of the most significant clusters appeared, in a later analysis, to be linked to common viral pathogens.

Primers: 60 Vbeta forward and 13 Jbeta reverse. This table comes from immunoSEQ multiplex PCR, and its TCRdb copy is limited to in-frame clones, with some not included. The sample includes fewer than 250,000 clones, roughly 86% of them seen just once. With V trimmed by 4 bases and J by 7 bases, 10 bases remained unmatched. The germline V gene has CDR1 SGHRS and CDR2 YFSETQ. This CDR3 region has 14 residues. The sample was PBMCs. The clonotype originates from a man aged 35-49 years in good health and CMV-seropositive. The chain recombines TRBV5-1 with TRBJ2-7; 8 positions agree with TRBD1. This CDR3 reads CASSPGQGEGEQYF. For the CDR3, the DNA is TGCGCCAGCAGCCCTGGACAGGGAGAGGGAGAGCAGTACTTC.